This TCR beta chain emerged from a study of cytomegalovirus exposure and HLA in healthy donors. With respect to this clone: The antigen is undetermined.

Broader study findings: 87-base-pair reads could not separate some V segments, including TRBV6-2 and TRBV6-3.

This CDR3 contains 13 residues. V lost 5 bases and J lost 3, with 11 bases in between. Germline CDR1 and CDR2: SGHAT and FQNNGV. PCR was performed using 60 Vbeta and 13 Jbeta primers. Clones were read by immunoSEQ multiplex PCR, and TCRdb kept only the in-frame ones, dropping some. Across approximately 75,000 clones, the top ten clones capture roughly 5% of the sample. V is TRBV11-2 and J is TRBJ2-7; a weak D match, TRBD1 (6 bases). The source material was PBMCs. The TCR sequence derives from a man between 35 and 55 years old in good health and CMV-seronegative. CDR3 region: CASSTQGFYEQYF. CDR3 DNA sequence: TGTGCCAGCAGCACCCAGGGGTTCTACGAGCAGTACTTC.